This T cell receptor (beta chain) was obtained from a study of T cells in Graves' hyperthyroidism and ophthalmopathy (dated by TCRdb to 2018 to 2020). With regard to the full study: Peripheral blood was sampled at the time of initial diagnosis, prior to any treatment. To identify TCR V-J signatures that set the groups apart, the researchers used a discovery cohort of 100 patients, made up of about 44 with Graves' ophthalmopathy and some 58 with stable Graves' hyperthyroidism. Whether ophthalmopathy could be predicted prospectively was tested in an independent validation cohort made up of some 20 hyperthyroidism patients plus 17 patients who later progressed to ophthalmopathy. The roughly 91 discovery patients were randomly divided into training and test sets at a 7:3 ratio. The study also compared thyroid tissue and blood T-cell repertoires from more than five Graves' hyperthyroidism patients. Once sampling was done, hyperthyroidism patients were given methimazole at a starting dose of 30 mg daily, whereas ophthalmopathy patients were given high-dose intravenous methylprednisolone. According to the paper, TCR Vbeta CDR3 sequencing was carried out on roughly 130 peripheral blood samples, which came from fewer than 50 ophthalmopathy, about 75 hyperthyroidism and roughly 17 progressor patients. Study-wide conclusions, independent of this receptor: No statistical method was used to fix the sample size in advance, and group allocation was not hidden from the investigators. In validation, progression to ophthalmopathy was predicted by the model with around 70% sensitivity and around 75% specificity, a median of approximately 7.1 months before onset. Most expanded thyroid clonotypes (frequency above 0.001) were also detected in blood, a finding suggesting that blood repertoires may reflect thyroid immune responses. Ophthalmopathy was separated from stable hyperthyroidism by a 13 V-J signature model, with around 90% sensitivity and approximately 84% specificity obtained in cross-validation and 80%/75% obtained in testing.

This clonotype was detected a few times. The clone's antigen remains unknown. Base quality data are lacking; no much larger clone is found one base away. Moderately to severely active disease, a Clinical Activity Score of at least 3, a NOSPECS grade of at least 4, and a duration under 3 months were present in ophthalmopathy patients. Exclusion was applied to patients with uncontrolled infections, other autoimmune diseases, pregnancy or lactation. Diagnoses were based on clinical symptoms, serum thyroxine and TRAb, thyroid ultrasound and orbital computed tomography. PBMCs were separated from 10 ml of fresh peripheral blood using Ficoll-Paque density gradient centrifugation. Total RNA was extracted with Trizol reagent, and quality was checked on an Agilent 2100 Bioanalyzer. For this chain, trimming is 0 bases at the V end and 3 bases at the J end, and the number of junction bases without a gene match is 2. The germline V gene sets CDR1 to MNHEY and CDR2 to SVGAGI. The CDR3, from cysteine to phenylalanine, totals 15 residues. CDR3 DNA only is kept here, 45 bases in frame from base 1.

TCR beta CDR3 regions were amplified from RNA transcripts. A first-round RT-PCR of the TCR CDR3 used the HTBI primer set with the Qiagen OneStep RT-PCR kit. The libraries were constructed in a second round of multiplex PCR and then size-selected and purified. Paired-end sequencing of the libraries was performed with 100 bp reads on an Illumina HiSeq2000. As for the authors' bioinformatics: Raw data were processed with SOAPnuke, discarding reads with adapters, uncalled bases, mean Phred below 15, or no exact constant-primer or identifier match. High-quality paired reads were merged with COPE v1.2.5, and unique nucleotide sequences were defined as clonotypes. Clonotypes were aligned to IMGT TRBV, TRBD and TRBJ reference segments using MiTCR v1.1. The analysis included only V-J combinations with a frequency above 0.0001, which together covered more than 99% of the repertoires. A TCS score was defined as the ratio between F50 (clonal expansion) and ExV (chaos), using BLOSUM62-based TCRdist between CDR3 peptides within each V-J. Welch's t-statistics and random forest reduced around 550 V-J features to roughly 13, which were used in a naive Bayes classifier (R e1071). TCRdb reanalyzed the raw reads on its own, using fastp at Q25 for trimming and MiXCR for clone calling, and kept in-frame beta chains. Each CDR3 protein gets just one entry, which takes the most common genes and DNA from the rows behind it. Clone size and V and J calls follow TCRdb, not the original study. The sample has 250,000 to 350,000 distinct CDR3 sequences on record, 20% to 25% of them singletons. The ten most abundant clones make up roughly 60% of the sample.

In this chain, TRBV6-5 is recombined with TRBJ2-7, with 10 central nucleotides matching TRBD1. This clonotype was obtained from a man aged 25-45 years with Graves' ophthalmopathy. The sample consisted of blood. The CDR3 amino acid sequence is: CASSYSWTGGYEQYF. The nucleotides read TGTGCCAGCAGTTACTCCTGGACAGGGGGCTACGAGCAGTACTTC.